This T cell receptor (beta chain) is from a study of T cells in Graves' hyperthyroidism and ophthalmopathy. This clonotype appeared many times. The PBMCs studied were ones that came from about 10 ml fresh peripheral blood. RNA transcripts provided the source from which TCR beta CDR3 regions were amplified. The HTBI primer set was used in a first-round RT-PCR of the TCR CDR3. TCRdb processed the multiplex PCR reads anew with MiXCR; each CDR3 protein has one entry. Seen here are hundreds of thousands of distinct CDR3 sequences, about 20% observed once, and the top ten hold around 3.4%. Sequencing used blood. The sequence was obtained from a woman younger than 35 with Graves' hyperthyroidism.

The CDR3 sequence: CASRAHGTGYYEQYF. The CDR3 DNA reads TGTGCCAGCAGAGCACATGGGACAGGCTACTACGAGCAGTACTTC. The chain carries TRBV2 and TRBJ2-7; 8 positions match TRBD1. CDR1 is SNHLY and CDR2 is FYNNEI in the germline V gene. This CDR3 spans 15 amino acids. V was clipped by 6 bases and J by 3 bases; unmatched bases: 10.